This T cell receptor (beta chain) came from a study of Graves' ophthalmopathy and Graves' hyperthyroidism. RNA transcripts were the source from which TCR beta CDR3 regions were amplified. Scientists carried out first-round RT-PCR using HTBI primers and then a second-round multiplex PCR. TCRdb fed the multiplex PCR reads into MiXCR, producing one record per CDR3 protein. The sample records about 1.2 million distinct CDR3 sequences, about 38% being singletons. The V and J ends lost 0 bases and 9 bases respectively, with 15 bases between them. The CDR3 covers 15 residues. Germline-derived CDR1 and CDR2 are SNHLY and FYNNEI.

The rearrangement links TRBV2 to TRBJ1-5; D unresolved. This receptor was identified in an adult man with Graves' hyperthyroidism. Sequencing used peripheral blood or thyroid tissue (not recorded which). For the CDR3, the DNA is TGTGCCAGCAGTGAAGCGCGGGCAGGCCGGGGGCCCCAGCATTTT. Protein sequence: CASSEARAGRGPQHF.